These T cell receptor beta chains were read from a single sample in a study of cytomegalovirus exposure and HLA in healthy donors. Profiling relied on immunoSEQ multiplex PCR, and the TCRdb table lists in-frame clones only, not all of them. The sample shows 160,000 or so clones, approximately 72% of them seen only once. Sequencing was performed on PBMCs. The receptors derive from a human donor in good health. CDR3s include the opening cysteine and the closing phenylalanine or tryptophan. The D gene is left open where the match is weak. Part of the rows lack a size; the others show once, few, many or a class for expanded clones.

j_call: TRBJ2-6
d_call: -
clone_size: -
v_call: TRBV7-2
cdr3_aa: CASSLDSSGANVLTF
cdr3_nt: TGTGCCAGCAGCTTAGATAGCTCTGGGGCCAACGTCCTGACTTTC

j_call: TRBJ2-4
d_call: -
clone_size: -
v_call: TRBV27
cdr3_aa: CASSSLGRPLAKNIQYF
cdr3_nt: TGTGCCAGCAGTTCCCTTGGGAGGCCTCTAGCCAAAAACATTCAGTACTTC

j_call: TRBJ2-5
d_call: -
clone_size: -
v_call: TRBV7-9
cdr3_aa: CASSWGGPKETQYF
cdr3_nt: TGTGCCAGCAGCTGGGGCGGTCCGAAGGAGACCCAGTACTTC

j_call: TRBJ2-7
d_call: TRBD2
clone_size: -
v_call: TRBV7-3
cdr3_aa: CASSPGTTPYYEQYF
cdr3_nt: TGTGCCAGCAGCCCCGGGACTACACCCTACTACGAGCAGTACTTC

j_call: TRBJ2-7
d_call: -
clone_size: -
v_call: TRBV5-1
cdr3_aa: CASSSGLGSSYEQYF
cdr3_nt: TGCGCCAGCAGCTCGGGGTTGGGGAGCTCCTACGAGCAGTACTTC

j_call: TRBJ1-5
d_call: -
clone_size: -
v_call: TRBV10-3
cdr3_aa: CAISPGDQPQHF
cdr3_nt: TGTGCCATCAGCCCAGGGGATCAGCCCCAGCATTTT

j_call: TRBJ1-2
d_call: -
clone_size: -
v_call: TRBV30
cdr3_aa: CAWSSGGEGYTF
cdr3_nt: TGTGCCTGGAGTTCTGGGGGCGAGGGCTACACCTTC

j_call: TRBJ2-3
d_call: TRBD2
clone_size: -
v_call: TRBV9
cdr3_aa: CASSARGGGRTDTQYF
cdr3_nt: TGTGCCAGCAGCGCCCGCGGGGGTGGGCGGACAGATACGCAGTATTTT

j_call: TRBJ2-2
d_call: -
clone_size: -
v_call: TRBV30
cdr3_aa: CAWRPANTGELFF
cdr3_nt: TGTGCCTGGAGACCAGCGAACACCGGGGAGCTGTTTTTT

j_call: TRBJ1-6
d_call: -
clone_size: few
v_call: TRBV7-2
cdr3_aa: CASSLERGSPLHF
cdr3_nt: TGTGCCAGCAGCTTAGAACGGGGTTCACCCCTCCACTTT

j_call: TRBJ1-1
d_call: TRBD1
clone_size: few
v_call: TRBV6-6
cdr3_aa: CASSDRTGRTEAFF
cdr3_nt: TGTGCCAGCAGCGACCGGACAGGGAGAACTGAAGCTTTCTTT

j_call: TRBJ2-1
d_call: -
clone_size: -
v_call: TRBV4-1
cdr3_aa: CASSQAPYNEQFF
cdr3_nt: TGCGCCAGCAGCCAGGCTCCCTACAATGAGCAGTTCTTC

j_call: TRBJ2-2
d_call: -
clone_size: -
v_call: TRBV7-9
cdr3_aa: CASSLVVLSTGELFF
cdr3_nt: TGTGCCAGCAGCTTAGTAGTGTTGTCCACCGGGGAGCTGTTTTTT

j_call: TRBJ1-1
d_call: -
clone_size: -
v_call: TRBV29-1
cdr3_aa: CSGGRRNTEAFF
cdr3_nt: TGCTCGGGTGGGAGGAGGAACACTGAAGCTTTCTTT

j_call: TRBJ2-7
d_call: TRBD2
clone_size: -
v_call: TRBV27
cdr3_aa: CASSLAGGPYEQYF
cdr3_nt: TGTGCCAGCAGTTTAGCGGGGGGGCCATACGAGCAGTACTTC

j_call: TRBJ1-2
d_call: -
clone_size: -
v_call: TRBV6-1
cdr3_aa: CASSEDYRRPNYGYTF
cdr3_nt: TGTGCCAGCAGTGAAGATTACAGGCGCCCTAACTATGGCTACACCTTC

j_call: TRBJ1-4
d_call: TRBD1
clone_size: -
v_call: TRBV15
cdr3_aa: CVTSRLRQGGANEKLFF
cdr3_nt: TGTGTCACCAGCAGACTCAGACAGGGGGGAGCTAATGAAAAACTGTTTTTT

j_call: TRBJ1-6
d_call: -
clone_size: -
v_call: TRBV25-1
cdr3_aa: CASSEFGGKGQDSPLHF
cdr3_nt: TGTGCCAGCAGTGAATTCGGGGGGAAAGGCCAGGATTCACCCCTCCACTTT

j_call: TRBJ2-7
d_call: -
clone_size: few
v_call: TRBV27
cdr3_aa: CASSPHRGTVYEQYF
cdr3_nt: TGTGCCAGCAGTCCCCATCGGGGAACCGTCTACGAGCAGTACTTC

j_call: TRBJ2-1
d_call: -
clone_size: few
v_call: TRBV6-5
cdr3_aa: CATLDGDNEQFF
cdr3_nt: TGTGCCACCCTAGACGGAGACAATGAGCAGTTCTTC

j_call: TRBJ2-7
d_call: -
clone_size: -
v_call: TRBV2
cdr3_aa: CASSEGPDYEQYF
cdr3_nt: TGTGCCAGCAGTGAAGGGCCAGACTACGAGCAGTACTTC

j_call: TRBJ2-7
d_call: TRBD1
clone_size: -
v_call: TRBV5-6
cdr3_aa: CASSSLTGNPYEQYF
cdr3_nt: TGTGCCAGCAGCTCGCTGACAGGGAACCCCTACGAGCAGTACTTC

j_call: TRBJ2-7
d_call: -
clone_size: once
v_call: TRBV4-1
cdr3_aa: CASSQTGPYEQYF
cdr3_nt: TGCGCCAGCAGCCAAACAGGCCCCTACGAGCAGTACTTC

j_call: TRBJ1-5
d_call: -
clone_size: -
v_call: TRBV6-5
cdr3_aa: CASSPTGYSNQPQHF
cdr3_nt: TGTGCCAGCAGTCCTACGGGGTATAGCAATCAGCCCCAGCATTTT

j_call: TRBJ1-5
d_call: TRBD1
clone_size: -
v_call: TRBV2
cdr3_aa: CASLRGTGDRGYQPQHF
cdr3_nt: TGTGCCAGCCTTCGCGGCACCGGGGACAGGGGTTATCAGCCCCAGCATTTT

j_call: TRBJ2-7
d_call: -
clone_size: -
v_call: TRBV7-2
cdr3_aa: CASSSVLISYEQYF
cdr3_nt: TGTGCCAGCAGCTCGGTACTAATTTCCTACGAGCAGTACTTC

j_call: TRBJ1-3
d_call: -
clone_size: -
v_call: TRBV4-1
cdr3_aa: CATGRGISGNTIYF
cdr3_nt: TGCGCCACTGGGAGGGGGATCTCTGGAAACACCATATATTTT

j_call: TRBJ1-1
d_call: -
clone_size: -
v_call: TRBV21-1
cdr3_aa: CASSKRGSRSSNTEAFF
cdr3_nt: TGTGCCAGCAGCAAAAGGGGGTCCAGGTCGTCGAACACTGAAGCTTTCTTT

j_call: TRBJ1-2
d_call: TRBD1
clone_size: -
v_call: TRBV9
cdr3_aa: CASSASTLWTGDYGYTF
cdr3_nt: TGTGCCAGCAGCGCATCAACCCTATGGACAGGGGACTATGGCTACACCTTC

j_call: TRBJ1-2
d_call: TRBD1
clone_size: once
v_call: TRBV5-6
cdr3_aa: CASSYGTGRLNYGYTF
cdr3_nt: TGTGCCAGCAGCTACGGGACAGGGCGGTTAAACTATGGCTACACCTTC

j_call: TRBJ2-7
d_call: -
clone_size: -
v_call: TRBV18
cdr3_aa: CASSPGLDYEQYF
cdr3_nt: TGTGCCAGCTCACCAGGGCTGGACTACGAGCAGTACTTC

j_call: TRBJ2-3
d_call: TRBD1
clone_size: -
v_call: TRBV2
cdr3_aa: CASKNQGARDTQYF
cdr3_nt: TGTGCCAGCAAAAATCAGGGGGCGAGAGATACGCAGTATTTT

j_call: TRBJ1-1
d_call: -
clone_size: -
v_call: TRBV7-2
cdr3_aa: CASSFTFRYTEAFF
cdr3_nt: TGTGCCAGCAGCTTTACTTTCAGGTACACTGAAGCTTTCTTT

j_call: TRBJ1-6
d_call: TRBD1
clone_size: -
v_call: TRBV7-3
cdr3_aa: CASQLQGQSNSPLHF
cdr3_nt: TGTGCCAGCCAGCTTCAGGGACAGTCGAATTCACCCCTCCACTTT

j_call: TRBJ2-2
d_call: TRBD2
clone_size: -
v_call: TRBV7-9
cdr3_aa: CASSAGLAGTGELFF
cdr3_nt: TGTGCCAGCAGCGCGGGACTAGCGGGTACCGGGGAGCTGTTTTTT

j_call: TRBJ1-2
d_call: TRBD1
clone_size: -
v_call: TRBV11-2
cdr3_aa: CASSPGRGQGSYGYTF
cdr3_nt: TGTGCCAGCAGCCCGGGTCGGGGACAGGGATCCTATGGCTACACCTTC

j_call: TRBJ2-3
d_call: -
clone_size: -
v_call: TRBV5-1
cdr3_aa: CASSPRTGGDTQYF
cdr3_nt: TGCGCCAGCAGCCCAAGGACCGGGGGAGATACGCAGTATTTT

j_call: TRBJ2-1
d_call: TRBD1
clone_size: -
v_call: TRBV27
cdr3_aa: CASSPLFLTGDVNNEQFF
cdr3_nt: TGTGCCAGCAGTCCCCTTTTTCTGACAGGGGACGTAAACAATGAGCAGTTCTTC

j_call: TRBJ1-1
d_call: TRBD1
clone_size: -
v_call: TRBV5-5
cdr3_aa: CASSPQGDTEAFF
cdr3_nt: TGTGCCAGCAGCCCACAGGGGGACACTGAAGCTTTCTTT

j_call: TRBJ1-1
d_call: TRBD1
clone_size: few
v_call: TRBV29-1
cdr3_aa: CSACTGVNTEAFF
cdr3_nt: TGCAGCGCTTGTACAGGGGTGAACACTGAAGCTTTCTTT

j_call: TRBJ2-7
d_call: -
clone_size: few
v_call: TRBV5-1
cdr3_aa: CASSLLGGTYEQYF
cdr3_nt: TGCGCCAGCAGCTTGTTGGGGGGAACCTACGAGCAGTACTTC

j_call: TRBJ2-5
d_call: -
clone_size: -
v_call: TRBV9
cdr3_aa: CASSVLSRGQETQYF
cdr3_nt: TGTGCCAGCAGCGTCCTCTCTCGGGGCCAAGAGACCCAGTACTTC

j_call: TRBJ2-7
d_call: TRBD1
clone_size: few
v_call: TRBV4-1
cdr3_aa: CASSQPTGTDYEQYF
cdr3_nt: TGCGCCAGCAGCCAACCGACAGGGACCGACTACGAGCAGTACTTC

j_call: TRBJ1-2
d_call: TRBD1
clone_size: -
v_call: TRBV28
cdr3_aa: CASSSPDRGRRGYTF
cdr3_nt: TGTGCCAGCAGTTCCCCGGACAGGGGGCGAAGGGGCTACACCTTC

j_call: TRBJ2-5
d_call: -
clone_size: -
v_call: TRBV11-3
cdr3_aa: CASSQSRGRETQYF
cdr3_nt: TGTGCCAGCAGCCAATCTCGGGGTCGGGAGACCCAGTACTTC

j_call: TRBJ1-5
d_call: TRBD1
clone_size: -
v_call: TRBV2
cdr3_aa: CASSGGTDNQPQHF
cdr3_nt: TGTGCCAGCAGTGGCGGGACAGACAATCAGCCCCAGCATTTT

j_call: TRBJ2-5
d_call: TRBD2
clone_size: few
v_call: TRBV5-6
cdr3_aa: CASSLAGIGGTQYF
cdr3_nt: TGTGCCAGCAGCTTAGCGGGGATCGGAGGGACCCAGTACTTC

j_call: TRBJ1-1
d_call: TRBD1
clone_size: -
v_call: TRBV5-1
cdr3_aa: CASSSQGSGTEAFF
cdr3_nt: TGCGCCAGCAGCTCACAGGGGAGTGGGACTGAAGCTTTCTTT

j_call: TRBJ1-1
d_call: -
clone_size: -
v_call: TRBV30
cdr3_aa: CAWSPYVDTEAFF
cdr3_nt: TGTGCCTGGAGTCCTTATGTAGACACTGAAGCTTTCTTT

j_call: TRBJ2-2
d_call: TRBD2
clone_size: -
v_call: TRBV7-3
cdr3_aa: CASTNHGEGNTGELFF
cdr3_nt: TGTGCCAGCACAAATCACGGGGAGGGGAACACCGGGGAGCTGTTTTTT

j_call: TRBJ1-3
d_call: TRBD1
clone_size: few
v_call: TRBV6-1
cdr3_aa: CASSRGQGSGNTIYF
cdr3_nt: TGTGCCAGCAGTAGGGGACAGGGCTCTGGAAACACCATATATTTT

j_call: TRBJ2-3
d_call: TRBD1
clone_size: -
v_call: TRBV2
cdr3_aa: CASSDRGTDTQYF
cdr3_nt: TGTGCCAGCAGCGACAGGGGCACAGATACGCAGTATTTT

j_call: TRBJ2-7
d_call: -
clone_size: few
v_call: TRBV4-1
cdr3_aa: CASSQEQGYEQYF
cdr3_nt: TGCGCCAGCAGCCAAGAACAGGGATACGAGCAGTACTTC

j_call: TRBJ1-2
d_call: TRBD1
clone_size: -
v_call: TRBV7-6
cdr3_aa: CASSLTGSLEGYTF
cdr3_nt: TGTGCCAGCAGCTTGACAGGGTCGCTAGAAGGCTACACCTTC

j_call: TRBJ1-3
d_call: -
clone_size: -
v_call: TRBV18
cdr3_aa: CASSLYLGARVGNTIYF
cdr3_nt: TGTGCCAGCTCACTCTACCTAGGAGCTCGAGTCGGAAACACCATATATTTT

j_call: TRBJ1-2
d_call: -
clone_size: -
v_call: TRBV27
cdr3_aa: CASGWTEAYGYTF
cdr3_nt: TGTGCCAGCGGATGGACAGAGGCCTATGGCTACACCTTC

j_call: TRBJ1-1
d_call: -
clone_size: -
v_call: TRBV27
cdr3_aa: CASSHLQGSEAFF
cdr3_nt: TGTGCCAGCAGTCACCTACAGGGCTCTGAAGCTTTCTTT

j_call: TRBJ2-4
d_call: -
clone_size: -
v_call: TRBV29-1
cdr3_aa: CSVEELVAGKVSKNIQYF
cdr3_nt: TGCAGCGTTGAGGAGTTGGTTGCAGGGAAGGTCTCCAAAAACATTCAGTACTTC